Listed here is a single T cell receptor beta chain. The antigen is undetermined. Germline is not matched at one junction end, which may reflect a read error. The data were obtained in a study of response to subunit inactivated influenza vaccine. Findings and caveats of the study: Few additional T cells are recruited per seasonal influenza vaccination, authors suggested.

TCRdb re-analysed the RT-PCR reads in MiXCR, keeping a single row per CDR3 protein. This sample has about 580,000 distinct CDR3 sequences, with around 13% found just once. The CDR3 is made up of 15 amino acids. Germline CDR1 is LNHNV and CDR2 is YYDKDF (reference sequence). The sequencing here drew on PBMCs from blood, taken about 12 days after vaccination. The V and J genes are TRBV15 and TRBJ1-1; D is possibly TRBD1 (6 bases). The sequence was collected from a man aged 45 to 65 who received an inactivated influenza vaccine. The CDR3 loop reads CATSRDTGGGTEAIF. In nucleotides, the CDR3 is TGTGCCACCAGCAGAGATACCGGGGGGGGCACTGAAGCTATCTTT.